The clone carrying this TCR beta chain was picked up many times. TCRdb itself ran the 5' RACE reads through MiXCR, one entry per CDR3 protein. Altogether about 50,000 distinct CDR3 sequences are present, 7.4% being singletons, with the ten largest covering approximately 28%. The record originates from a study of T cells after yellow fever vaccination. CDR3 length: 15 amino acids. V lost 3 bases and J lost 4, with 13 bases in between. Per the germline V gene, CDR1 is MGHRA and CDR2 is YSYEKL. This TCR derives from a young man who received the YFV17D yellow fever vaccine. The chain employs TRBV4-1 and TRBJ1-5; D may be TRBD1 (5 bases). Sequencing was performed on CD8+ T cells sorted from PBMCs, taken more than 13 days after the first yellow fever vaccination. The CDR3 region has the DNA TGCGCCAGCAGCCAGGGGACGCTCACGAATCAGCCCCAGCATTTT. Translation gives CASSQGTLTNQPQHF.